The 17 T cell receptor beta chains below all came from one sample that was sequenced in a study of PD-L1 blockade in urothelial cancer. As to time point: pretreatment peripheral blood. Some clones are missing from TCRdb's copy, which holds only in-frame ones; the method was immunoSEQ multiplex PCR. This table has 50,000 to 75,000 clones, approximately 78% appearing once. Sequencing was performed on PBMCs, taken around atezolizumab (anti-PD-L1) treatment. The receptors shown here come from a man in his sixties or seventies with urothelial cancer.

The chain links TRBV6-5 to TRBJ2-1; 11 bases map to TRBD2. The CDR3 loop spans 13 amino acids. V lost 6 bases, J lost 12 bases, and 7 bases stayed unmatched. Germline V gene lookup returns CDR1 MNHEY and CDR2 SVGAGI. CDR3 loop: CASRLNSGGGQFF. DNA for the CDR3: TGTGCCAGCAGGCTTAATAGCGGGGGGGGGCAGTTCTTC.

The rearrangement joins TRBV10-2 to TRBJ2-7; TRBD2 agrees at 10 bases. V lost 2 bases to trimming and J lost 2 bases; unmatched junction nucleotides: 12. CDR3 length equals 18 residues. Germline V gene sequence: CDR1 WSHSY, CDR2 SAAADI. CDR3 in DNA: TGCGCCAGCAGTGAGGGGGGAGGGAGTCTAGCGGGAGCCTACGAGCAGTACTTC. It is translated as CASSEGGGSLAGAYEQYF.

This chain connects TRBV19 to TRBJ1-1; D gene uncertain. The CDR3 has 15 amino acids. Germline CDR1 is LNHDA and CDR2 is SQIVND (reference sequence). V was trimmed by 3 bases and J by 0 bases, leaving 11 bases between them. The CDR3 nucleotides read TGTGCCAGTAGTATTGGCAACAGAGTGAACACTGAAGCTTTCTTT. This translates into CASSIGNRVNTEAFF.

This rearrangement joins TRBV6-5 to TRBJ2-3; 10 bases align to TRBD2. The CDR3 is 14 residues long. Germline values: CDR1 MNHEY, CDR2 SVGAGI. With V trimmed by 6 bases and J by 4 bases, 4 bases remained unmatched. The CDR3 reads CASRLAGVADTQYF. CDR3 nucleotides: TGTGCCAGCAGGCTAGCGGGAGTGGCAGATACGCAGTATTTT.

V usage is TRBV6-1 and J usage is TRBJ2-1, with a tentative D call TRBD2 (5 bases). Germline loops: CDR1 MNHNS, CDR2 SASEGT. The CDR3 is 15 residues long. Trimming took 4 bases from V and 0 from J, leaving 10 bases between them. The CDR3 DNA sequence: TGTGCCAGCAGTGGAGGACTGAGCTCCTACAATGAGCAGTTCTTC. This codes for CASSGGLSSYNEQFF.

V usage is TRBV6-1 and J usage is TRBJ2-3; no reliable D call. V was shortened by 6 bases and J by 2 bases, with 12 bases between the two germline ends. Germline-derived CDR1 and CDR2 are MNHNS and SASEGT. CDR3 length: 14 amino acids. CDR3 loop: CASSGRKNTDTQYF. The CDR3 bases are TGTGCCAGCAGCGGCAGGAAAAACACAGATACGCAGTATTTT.

The chain employs TRBV4-1 and TRBJ2-1; 7 bases fit TRBD2. Germline assignment: CDR1 MGHRA and CDR2 YSYEKL. CDR3 length: 16 amino acids. V trimming: 4 bases; J trimming: 5 bases; junction bases outside the gene matches: 11. In DNA form, the CDR3 reads TGCGCCAGCAGCCCAGGCGCGGGGGTCGAGAACAATGAGCAGTTCTTC. Residues: CASSPGAGVENNEQFF.

Remarks on this clone: An end of the junction does not agree with germline; a read error may underlie this. The chain joins TRBV6-5 to TRBJ2-1; D not certain. The length of the CDR3 is 13 residues. Germline V gene sequence: CDR1 MNHEY, CDR2 SVGAGI. The CDR3 spells CASSYSSFNEQFF. The CDR3 nucleotides are TGTGCCAGCAGTTACTCGTCCTTCAATGAGCAGTTCTTC.

The gene calls are TRBV14 and TRBJ2-5, with unresolved D. This CDR3 has 15 residues. Germline lookup yields CDR1 SGHDN and CDR2 FVKESK. The germline V and J ends were trimmed by 2 bases and 1 base, with 11 bases remaining between them. CDR3 in DNA: TGTGCCAGCAGCCAATTCATCAGCGTCCAAGAGACCCAGTACTTC. Protein product: CASSQFISVQETQYF.

This chain links TRBV9 with TRBJ2-2; 9 bases match TRBD2. The V segment lost 0 bases and the J segment 3 bases; nucleotides outside the gene matches: 12. The germline CDR1 and CDR2 sequences are SGDLS and YYNGEE. This CDR3 is 19 amino acids long. CDR3 DNA: TGTGCCAGCAGCGTAGCCGGACTAGCGCTAGAAGGGCACACCGGGGAGCTGTTTTTT. Amino acids: CASSVAGLALEGHTGELFF.

This chain joins TRBV11-2 and TRBJ2-1; D gene ambiguous. The germline gives CDR1 SGHAT, CDR2 FQNNGV. The CDR3 is 13 amino acids. V gave up 2 bases and J gave up 5 bases, with 7 bases separating them. This chain's CDR3 is CASSLTADNEQFF. The DNA of the CDR3 is TGTGCCAGCAGCTTAACAGCCGACAATGAGCAGTTCTTC.

The chain couples TRBV7-2 to TRBJ1-4; D gene unclear. The CDR3 runs 14 residues. The V end lost 5 bases, the J end lost 7 bases, and 14 bases lay between the germline ends. Germline V gene lookup returns CDR1 SGHTA and CDR2 FQGNSA. CDR3 in DNA: TGTGCCAGCAGCAAGGGAGGTTACGGTGAAAAACTGTTTTTT. Protein: CASSKGGYGEKLFF.

The chain combines TRBV27 with TRBJ2-1, with 7 bases that match TRBD2. Per the germline V gene, CDR1 is MNHEY and CDR2 is SMNVEV (reference sequence). The CDR3 spans 16 residues. J gave up 6 bases and V 2 bases, and 10 bases lay outside the gene matches. The CDR3 here is CASSLISGTYRNEQFF. In nucleotides, the CDR3 is TGTGCCAGCAGTTTAATCAGCGGGACCTACCGCAATGAGCAGTTCTTC.

The chain carries TRBV6-5 and TRBJ1-4; 7 bases match TRBD1. Per germline, CDR1 MNHEY and CDR2 SVGAGI. The CDR3 loop spans 15 amino acids. Trimming removed 1 base from V and 5 bases from J; junction bases left unmatched: 4. The chain's CDR3 is CASSYLDRENEKLFF. As DNA, the CDR3 is TGTGCCAGCAGTTACTTAGACAGGGAGAATGAAAAACTGTTTTTT.

This chain uses TRBV28 with TRBJ2-5, with 10 bases aligning to TRBD1. Losses at the gene ends were 9 bases for V and 3 bases for J; bases not matched to a gene: 1. The CDR3 is 12 amino acids. Germline CDR1 is MDHEN and CDR2 is SYDVKM. In nucleotides, the CDR3 is TGTGCCAGTGGACAGGGGGAAGAGACCCAGTACTTC. Amino acids: CASGQGEETQYF.

The V and J genes are TRBV12-5 and TRBJ2-1, with TRBD1 identical over 10 bases. The V gene's germline CDR1 is LGHNT and CDR2 FRNRAP. This CDR3 is built from 16 residues. J was trimmed by 3 bases and V by 1 base; bases with no gene match: 3. CDR3 protein: CASGLGQGAVYNEQFF. In DNA form, the CDR3 reads TGTGCTAGTGGTTTGGGACAGGGGGCGGTCTACAATGAGCAGTTCTTC.

The genes are TRBV7-2 and TRBJ2-1; 8 nucleotides agree with TRBD2. V was pared by 4 bases and J by 6 bases, with 2 bases of the junction left unmatched. In germline, CDR1 is SGHTA, CDR2 FQGNSA. This CDR3 is 13 amino acids long. CDR3: CASSSGGVNEQFF. The CDR3 coding sequence is TGTGCCAGCAGCTCGGGGGGGGTCAATGAGCAGTTCTTC.